The T cell receptor (beta chain) under discussion was sequenced for a study of cytomegalovirus exposure and HLA in healthy donors (dated by TCRdb to 2016 to 2017). For the study in its entirety: According to an earlier analysis of several hundred of the donors, 200 million or so T cells yielded 100 million or so unique TCR beta sequences and around 280 Gb of sequence data. All discovery cohort repertoires had been generated on a single sequencing platform. The study aimed to test whether cataloging public T cell receptors could reveal signatures of past pathogen exposure. In a later genetic analysis, genome-wide SNP genotypes for about 65% of the roughly 670 donors were used, and that subset was treated as a discovery cohort. The study used immunosequencing to profile the T cell repertoires of 666 subjects and linked those repertoires to cytomegalovirus serostatus. A few DR-DQ haplotypes were treated as single units for association and clustering because of strong linkage in the cohort. In addition to the first cohort of 666 subjects, a separate validation cohort of approximately 130 different subjects was used. In a later analysis, previously published TCR beta repertoires from several hundred donors were re-analyzed and high-resolution HLA genotyping was added so that TCR occurrence patterns could be studied. Rather than drawing on any new phenotypic data, the later analysis identified candidate immune exposures from TCR beta sequences and the way those sequences occurred across donors. Both class I and class II loci were covered by HLA typing, at four-digit resolution. Of the approximately 400 genotyped donors, 81% were placed in the genetic ancestry cluster associated with self-reported Caucasian donors. Among a few hundred genotyped donors of the cohort, an average of about 240,000 unique TCR beta nucleotide sequences were sequenced per donor, 15% to 20% of them non-productive. To predict cytomegalovirus infection status, the study brought together high-throughput TCR immunosequencing, statistical association of individual TCRs with disease status, and machine learning. Donor age, sex, ethnicity and CMV serostatus were collected together with the repertoire data. An earlier analysis of around 640 of the donors used high-throughput TCR beta sequencing to judge whether each TCR beta V gene segment behaved as functional or pseudogenic. Typing coverage varied by locus: roughly 620-640 donors for A, B, C, DRB1 and DQB1; approximately 500 for DQA1; over 600 for DPA1; under 490 for DPB1. About 300 gigabases of sequencing data and tens of millions of unique TCR sequences made up an early release that covered over 550 HLA-typed donors. Broad study findings and their caveats: In a later genetic analysis, fewer N-insertions in productive TCRs were reported among donors in an Asian-associated ancestry cluster than the 666-donor mean. A later analysis found that HLA-associated TCR beta chains were more clonally expanded and had lower generation probabilities than equally common non-associated chains. Most CMV-associated TCR beta chains appeared to be HLA-restricted in a later analysis, and the HLA associations seemed to be driven largely by CMV exposure. A further reported finding was that TCR beta sequences accurately predicted the HLA-A and HLA-B alleles for most subjects in the first cohort. CMV serostatus was the only immune exposure information available for the cohort. In an earlier analysis of more than 500 of the donors, most TCR beta V segments appeared in productive rearrangements about 87% or about 30% of the time, broadly matching IMGT annotations. A cluster of highly shared sequence variants was judged likely to be a technical artifact of the sequencing pipeline. In a later analysis, TCR association rates were found to vary across HLA loci, with the most associated TCRs seen for DRB1 alleles and the fewest for HLA-C alleles. The classifier was reported to diagnose cytomegalovirus status with high specificity and sensitivity in both the original and validation cohorts. Because the 87-base-pair reads could not distinguish some IMGT-functional V segments, including TRBV6-2 and TRBV6-3, those segments were excluded. A total of fewer than 200 TCR beta chains were listed by the study as associated with cytomegalovirus. Several of the top co-occurrence clusters appeared to be linked to parvovirus B19, influenza, CMV and Epstein-Barr virus, according to a later analysis. In a later analysis, around 17,000 TCR beta sequences were associated with specific HLA alleles at a false discovery rate of 0.05. In vitro tests confirmed that a few of the cytomegalovirus-associated TCR beta chains recognize cytomegalovirus antigens. Because counts were too low, approximately 15 rarely observed V segments, including chromosome 9 orphons, were excluded from the earlier analysis of around 640 of the donors. Because HLA typing was unavailable for some donors at each locus, only the typed subset was used in association tests. Presence/absence analyses assumed roughly uniform sequencing depth across donors, an assumption that may not hold. A later genetic analysis associated a missense DCLRE1C variant with V-gene and J-gene trimming of TCR beta chains, and an independent cohort replicated the association. The authors suggested that the approach could potentially be extended to other disease states and immunological phenotypes. In this cohort, only TCR beta chains were sequenced, and detectable features were limited by the absence of alpha or paired-chain data. Linkage disequilibrium might explain the correlated functional status among segregating V segments, but an unknown experimental factor could not be ruled out. When HLA alleles, especially DR and DQ, strongly co-occurred, attributing TCR associations to individual alleles was difficult. Most TCR sequences were observed very rarely across donors, whereas some public TCRs were present in many individuals.

With regard to this clone: Its antigen remains undetermined. No base quality information exists; no much larger clone differs at one position.

Libraries were prepared through the immunoSEQ multiplex PCR assay. For the multiplex PCR, a mixture combining 60 forward primers for TCR Vbeta segments and 13 reverse primers for TCR Jbeta segments was used. A multiplex PCR assay on genomic DNA amplified the CDR3 region of rearranged TCR beta genes. The Illumina HiSeq System was used to sequence the amplified TCR beta libraries as 87-base-pair reads. On the study's bioinformatics: A later analysis tallied approximately 87 million unique TCR beta chains across the 600 to 700 repertoires, and around 12 million of those chains were shared by two or more donors. Raw reads were error-corrected and collapsed into unique sequences with a nearest-neighbor algorithm that merged closely related sequences to remove PCR and sequencing errors. Alignment of CDR3 sequences to IMGT reference sequences was used to assign V, D and J gene segments. Each retained sequence needed at least a six-nucleotide match to both a V gene segment and a J gene segment. Rearrangements were called productive when the CDR3 lacked stop codons and stayed in frame with V and J; all others were non-productive. CDR3 was defined according to IMGT convention as the region running from the second conserved V-encoded cysteine to the conserved J-encoded phenylalanine. In an earlier analysis of some 550 of the donors, sequences lacking an unambiguous match to a single V gene segment were excluded. In an earlier analysis of 587 of the donors, a V segment was called functional when productive rearrangements were above 56.7%, and segregating when the standard deviation between donors exceeded 5%. A statistical classification framework was developed to diagnose cytomegalovirus status using the catalog of TCR beta chain sequences. V and J gene assignment, in a later analysis, came from comparing TCR nucleotide sequences with IMGT/GENE-DB human TR gene sequences. A later analysis assigned CDR3 sequences and most-parsimonious VDJ recombination scenarios with the TCRdist pipeline. A later analysis defined each TCR beta chain by its CDR3 amino acid sequence plus V-gene family, and excluded reads lacking a unique V-gene family. In a later analysis, fewer than 600 highly shared, low-generation-probability nucleotide sequences were removed to address suspected cross-contamination and a sequencing artifact. In a later analysis, a clonal expansion index was calculated for each public chain from normalized within-repertoire ranks of inferred template counts. In a later analysis, generation probabilities were computed using a VDJ recombination model fitted to out-of-frame rearrangements, and the results were checked against IGoR. In a later analysis, TCR-TCR, TCR-HLA and TCR-CMV co-occurrence was scored with hypergeometric tests, and a repertoire-size bias correction was applied to TCR pairs. A later analysis estimated false discovery rates by permuting HLA or CMV assignments 20 times. A later analysis grouped co-occurring TCRs with DBSCAN, adding TCRdist sequence similarity when clustering within HLA-allele-positive subsets. For co-occurrence clustering, repertoires with fewer than 30,000 or more than 120,000 public chains were excluded, along with 4 to 6 repertoires with anomalous nucleotide sharing. The table was pulled from immuneACCESS by TCRdb, which kept in-frame rearrangements only. Such tables lose some clones; where checked, under half of the loss comes from unresolved V genes, and the rest has no known cause. The DNA was the basis for D and trimming; V, J and clone size are from that table. This sample comprises about 160,000 clones, 80% to 90% of them detected only once. The leading ten clones occupy approximately 0.78% of the sample.

Trimming costs V 4 bases and J 4 bases, and their ends lie 17 bases apart. The CDR3 goes from the cysteine to the phenylalanine over 15 residues. Only the CDR3 DNA stays, 45 bases, in frame from base 1. The CDR1 and CDR2 encoded by the germline V gene (reference sequence) are PRHDT and FYEKMQ. The cohort comprised 710 or so healthy bone marrow donors. At the time of sampling, every cohort member was nominally healthy, though immune exposures that went unrecorded were likely present. The donor was CMV seronegative and was included in the group of a few hundred seronegative cohort members. A peripheral blood sample was collected from each donor, and TCR beta sequencing was performed on peripheral blood mononuclear cells. Genomic DNA extraction from the blood cell samples was performed with the Qiagen DNeasy Blood Extraction Kit.

The TCR sequence derives from a woman younger than 30 in good health and CMV-seronegative. The rearranged chain carries TRBV13 and TRBJ2-7; the D region possibly corresponds to TRBD1 (6 bases align). Sequenced sample: PBMCs. The nucleotide sequence is TGTGCCAGCAGCTCCAACAGGGAAGGGTTGTACGAGCAGTACTTC. It translates to CASSSNREGLYEQYF. Reference TRBV13 and TRBJ2-7 genes cover what lies past the CDR3, so the full variable domain is AAGVIQSPRHLIKEKRETATLKCYPIPRHDTVYWYQQGPGQDPQFLISFYEKMQSDKGSIPDRFSAQQFSDYHSELNMSSLELGDSALYFCASSSNREGLYEQYFGPGTRLTVT.